This passage covers 15 T cell receptor beta chains from one sample sequenced in a study of T cell clonality in common variable immunodeficiency. The study's findings and limits: Reportedly, TCR beta sequences from common variable immunodeficiency showed fewer deletions and N-nucleotide insertions.

No antigen has been identified for these receptors. Generated by immunoSEQ multiplex PCR, the TCRdb table keeps only in-frame clones and is missing some. This sample has 25,000 to 35,000 clones, each found more than once. Sequenced input: peripheral blood mononuclear cells. The receptors derive from a human donor with common variable immunodeficiency.

This clone appeared many times. The CDR3 end is not reached by the read, which stops 3 residues before it; the germline J gene fills it in. This sequence joins TRBV19 and TRBJ1-2, with a possible D match to TRBD1 (5 bases). This CDR3 region has 13 residues. Germline V gene sequence: CDR1 LNHDA, CDR2 SQIVND (reference sequence). Trimming pared 3 bases from V and 1 base from J, leaving 6 bases between. The CDR3 here is CASSMTVNYGYTF. Partial CDR3 DNA: TGTGCCAGTAGTATGACAGTTAACTATGGC.

With respect to this clone: The CDR3 extends 3 residues past the end of the read, so its final part is completed from the germline J gene. V and J are TRBV14 and TRBJ2-7, with 9 bases identical to TRBD1. V lost 6 bases, J lost 6 bases, and 6 bases stayed unmatched. Looked up from germline, CDR1 is SGHDN and CDR2 is FVKESK. CDR3 length equals 13 residues. CDR3 protein: CASRQTGGSEQYF. The covered CDR3 bases are TGTGCCAGCAGACAAACAGGGGGCAGCGAG.

This clone came up many times. The read ends 3 residues shy of where the CDR3 ends; the end is completed using the germline J gene. This chain joins TRBV6-1 and TRBJ2-1; 9 positions match TRBD2. The CDR3 extends over 16 amino acids. V was pared by 4 bases and J by 5 bases, with 9 bases of the junction left unmatched. Germline V gene data show CDR1 as MNHNS and CDR2 as SASEGT. CDR3 bases read: TGTGCCAGCAGTGCCCCAGCGGGCGGGAGGGACAATGAG. Amino acid sequence: CASSAPAGGRDNE. The whole CDR3 sequence reads CASSAPAGGRDNEQFF.

Many counts were recorded for this clone. From the germline J gene comes the end of the CDR3, since the read stops 3 residues before it. Other DNA sequences in this specimen translate into the identical CDR3. The chain carries TRBV19 and TRBJ1-4; 8 bases match TRBD1. Germline V gives CDR1 LNHDA, CDR2 SQIVND (reference sequence). This CDR3 is built from 15 residues. The V segment lost 6 bases and the J segment 6 bases; nucleotides outside the gene matches: 9. CDR3 sequence: CASRTPGQGDEKLFF. CDR3 DNA (partial): TGTGCCAGTAGGACCCCCGGACAGGGTGATGAAAAA.

Ten or more counts support this clone. The covered CDR3 bases are TGTGCCAGCAGCTTGGTTAGTAGCACAGATACG. Its protein is CASSLVSSTDT. The CDR3, in full, reads CASSLVSSTDTQYF. The V call is TRBV5-5, the J call TRBJ2-3, with D uncertain. The read halts 3 residues ahead of the CDR3 end, with the missing end drawn from the germline J gene. The CDR3 runs to 14 residues. Trimming took 0 bases from V and 0 from J, leaving 5 bases between them. CDR1 and CDR2 from the germline V gene are SGHKS and YYEKEE (reference sequence).

This clone was recorded at least ten times. The read ends 3 residues shy of where the CDR3 ends; the end is completed using the germline J gene. This rearrangement joins TRBV7-6 to TRBJ2-1, with D perhaps TRBD1 (5 bases). The ends were cut back, 1 base at V and 7 bases at J, with 14 bases in the middle. The CDR3 has 15 amino acids. CDR1 and CDR2 (germline): SGHVS, FNYEAQ. CDR3 DNA (partial): TGTGCCAGCAGCTTAGGGGGCCCTAGAGTGAATGAG. Translating gives CASSLGGPRVNE. The entire CDR3 sequence reads CASSLGGPRVNEQFF.

This clone has at least ten counts. The observed sequence ends 3 residues before the CDR3 terminus, with the missing tail filled in from the germline J gene. The V gene is TRBV20-1, the J gene TRBJ2-1; 11 bases align to TRBD2. Germline lookup yields CDR1 DFQATT and CDR2 SNEGSKA (reference sequence). The CDR3 is 15 residues long. With 0 bases clipped from V and 5 bases from J, the junction kept 3 bases outside the gene matches. CDR3 residues: CSARDGTSGNNEQFF. The sequenced CDR3 bases are TGCAGTGCTAGAGATGGGACTAGCGGTAACAATGAG.

This clone was seen many times. The CDR3 goes on 3 residues after the read ends, and that part is filled in from the germline J gene. The rearrangement links TRBV6-2 or TRBV6-3 to TRBJ1-2, with D uncertain. V shed 2 bases and J shed 4 bases, with 8 bases lying between them. Looked up from germline, CDR1 is MNHEY and CDR2 is SVGEGT. The CDR3 contains 13 residues. Partial CDR3 DNA: TGTGCCAGCAGTTACGCGGGGTTCTATGGC. Translating gives CASSYAGFYG. The whole CDR3 protein reads CASSYAGFYGYTF.

This clone was observed at least ten times. The read halts 3 residues ahead of the CDR3 end, with the missing end drawn from the germline J gene. The chain carries TRBV19 and TRBJ1-1, with D possibly matching TRBD1 (6 bases). Germline CDR1 reads LNHDA; CDR2 reads SQIVND (reference sequence). Trimming took off 3 bases at V and 4 bases at J, with 6 bases between the two ends. The CDR3 is made up of 12 amino acids. The CDR3 sequence is CASSMGATEAFF. Partial CDR3 DNA: TGTGCCAGTAGTATGGGGGCCACTGAA. Variable domain in full (rest from reference TRBV19 and TRBJ1-1): DGGITQSPKYLFRKEGQNVTLSCEQNLNHDAMYWYRQDPGQGLRLIYYSQIVNDFQKGDIAEGYSVSREKKESFPLTVTSAQKNPTAFYLCASSMGATEAFFGQGTRLTVV.

Concerning this clone: With the read ending 3 residues before the CDR3 end, the germline J gene is used to fill in that end. The chain has TRBV5-1 and TRBJ2-7, with D unclear. Germline CDR1 is SGHRS and CDR2 is YFSETQ. V lost 0 bases and J 1 base, leaving 5 bases between the germline ends. The CDR3 is made up of 13 amino acids. The part of the CDR3 DNA that was read is TGCGCCAGCAGCTTGGAACAGTCCTACGAG. Translation gives CASSLEQSYE. The entire CDR3 is CASSLEQSYEQYF.

Comment on this clone: The read finishes 3 residues shy of the CDR3 end, and the germline J gene is used to complete it. This chain links TRBV30 with TRBJ1-6; TRBD1 might be the D (5 bases). The germline V and J ends were trimmed by 0 bases and 5 bases, with 11 bases remaining between them. There are 15 residues in the CDR3. Looked up from germline, CDR1 is GTSNPN and CDR2 is SVGIG (reference sequence). Incomplete CDR3 DNA: TGTGCCTGGAGTGTAGGGGTTCCAAATAATTCACCC. Translating it yields CAWSVGVPNNSP. In full, the CDR3 is CAWSVGVPNNSPLHF.

In this sample, this clone turned up a few times. The CDR3 DNA, read in part, is TGTGCCAGCATGGGTGAGCGGGAGACC. Translation: CASMGERET. The entire CDR3 is CASMGERETQYF. The V and J genes are TRBV6-2 or TRBV6-3 and TRBJ2-5; a possible D gene is TRBD2 (5 bases). The observed sequence ends 3 residues before the CDR3 terminus, with the missing tail filled in from the germline J gene. Germline V gene lookup returns CDR1 MNHEY and CDR2 SVGEGT. The CDR3 spans 12 residues. V was trimmed by 7 bases and J by 5 bases, leaving 11 bases between them.

In this sample, this clone turned up many times. The read halts 3 residues ahead of the CDR3 end, with the missing end drawn from the germline J gene. This chain connects TRBV30 to TRBJ2-4, with 10 nucleotides matching TRBD2. Germline loops: CDR1 GTSNPN, CDR2 SVGIG (reference sequence). The CDR3 consists of 14 residues. V shed 6 bases, J shed 8 bases, and the junction held 10 bases outside the gene matches. CDR3 DNA (partial): TGTGCCTGTCGGACTAGCGGAGCCCAATACATT. As protein: CACRTSGAQYI. The whole CDR3 is CACRTSGAQYIQYF.

In its sample, this clone was seen many times. The read ends 3 residues before the CDR3 terminus; that terminus is restored from the germline J gene. The chain carries TRBV7-2 and TRBJ1-2, with a tentative D call TRBD1 (5 bases). The V gene's germline CDR1 is SGHTA and CDR2 FQGNSA. Between the trimmed V and J ends, which lost 2 bases and 5 bases, there was a span of 15 bases. The CDR3 totals 15 residues. CDR3 region: CASSLLVGATYGYTF. The CDR3 bases that were read are TGTGCCAGCAGCTTATTAGTAGGGGCTACTTATGGC.

To note about this clone: The missing CDR3 end, 3 residues past where the read stops, is filled in from the germline J gene. V and J are TRBV7-2 and TRBJ2-3; D is ambiguous. Deletions cut 4 bases from V and 4 bases from J, with 9 bases between. Germline V CDR1 and CDR2: SGHTA, FQGNSA. The CDR3 loop spans 13 amino acids. The DNA read from the CDR3 is TGTGCCAGCAGCTCAGGTACTGCAGATACG. This gives the protein CASSSGTADT. The full-length CDR3 reads as CASSSGTADTQYF.